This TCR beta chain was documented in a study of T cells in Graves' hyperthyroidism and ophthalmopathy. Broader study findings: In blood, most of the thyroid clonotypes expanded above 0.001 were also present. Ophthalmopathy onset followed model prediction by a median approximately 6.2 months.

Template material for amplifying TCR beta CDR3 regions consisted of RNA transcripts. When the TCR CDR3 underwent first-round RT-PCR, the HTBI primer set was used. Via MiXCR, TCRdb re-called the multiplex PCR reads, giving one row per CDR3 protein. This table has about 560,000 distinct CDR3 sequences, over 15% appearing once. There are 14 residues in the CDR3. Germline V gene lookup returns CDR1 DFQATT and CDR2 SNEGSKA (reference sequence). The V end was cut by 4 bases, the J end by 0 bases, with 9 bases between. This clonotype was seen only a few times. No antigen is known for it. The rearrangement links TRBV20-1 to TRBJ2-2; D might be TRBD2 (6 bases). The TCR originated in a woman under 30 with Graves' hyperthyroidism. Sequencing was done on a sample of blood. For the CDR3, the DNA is TGCAGTGCTATGGGGACTTCGAACACCGGGGAGCTGTTTTTT. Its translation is CSAMGTSNTGELFF.